A selection of T cell receptor beta chains follows, all from one sample in a study of Graves' ophthalmopathy and Graves' hyperthyroidism. A single record per CDR3 protein comes from TCRdb applying MiXCR to the multiplex PCR reads. The sample contains around 400,000 distinct CDR3 sequences, around 20% of which appear only once. Material for sequencing was peripheral blood. These receptors all come from a woman aged 18-35 years with stable Graves' hyperthyroidism. Each CDR3 is given with its conserved first and last residue. D genes are given only for firm matches. Clone size is stated in some rows and not others, as once, few, many or a class when expanded.

>TRBV7-3|TRBD1|TRBJ2-7|.
TGTGCCAGCAGCCCCCCCCAGGGGGCTGGCGAGCAGTACTTC
CASSPPQGAGEQYF
>TRBV6-1|TRBD2|TRBJ2-5|many
TGTGCCAGCAGACAAGCGGGAGCCGAGACCCAGTACTTC
CASRQAGAETQYF
>TRBV11-2|.|TRBJ2-7|many
TGTGCCAGCAGCTTGGGGTTAGCGGCCTACGAGCAGTACTTC
CASSLGLAAYEQYF
>TRBV11-2|.|TRBJ2-5|many
TGTGCCAGCACCGATACAGGGTATCAAGAGACCCAGTACTTC
CASTDTGYQETQYF
>TRBV4-3|.|TRBJ1-2|many
TGCGCCAGCAGCCAAGCGCGTAGGGACGGCTATGGCTACACCTTC
CASSQARRDGYGYTF
>TRBV20-1|.|TRBJ1-5|.
TGCAGTGCTAGAGATTTCCGGGGCCCGGCGAATCAGCCCCAGCATTTT
CSARDFRGPANQPQHF
>TRBV9|TRBD2|TRBJ2-5|many
TGTGCCAGCAGCGTAGATTGGGGAGGGAGGTCTCAAGAGACCCAGTACTTC
CASSVDWGGRSQETQYF
>TRBV6-5|TRBD1|TRBJ1-5|medium-sized
TGTGCCAGCAGAACTGACAGGGGCGACAATCAGCCCCAGCATTTT
CASRTDRGDNQPQHF
>TRBV5-1|.|TRBJ2-7|.
TGCGCCAGCAGCTTGATGGCCAAGGGCAGGTTCCCCTCCTACGAGCAGTACTTC
CASSLMAKGRFPSYEQYF
>TRBV6-5|.|TRBJ2-7|many
TGTGCCAGCAGTTACGGTTACTCCTACGAGCAGTACTTC
CASSYGYSYEQYF
>TRBV19|.|TRBJ1-2|.
.
CASGNYGCTF
>TRBV2|.|TRBJ1-2|few
TGTGCCAGCCCGCTCTTTGGGACCGGGGGAGGCTACACCTTC
CASPLFGTGGGYTF
>TRBV12-5|.|TRBJ2-2|many
TGTGCTAGTGGTTTGGGGGCCGGGGAGCTGTTTTTT
CASGLGAGELFF
>TRBV11-2|TRBD2|TRBJ2-2|.
TGTGCCAGCAGCTCGCCGGGACTAGCGGGAGGTACCGGGGAGCTGTTTTTT
CASSSPGLAGGTGELFF
>TRBV7-2|TRBD2|TRBJ2-2|many
TGTGCCAGCAGCGGCCGGACTAGCGGGATCGATTACACCGGGGAGCTGTTTTTT
CASSGRTSGIDYTGELFF
>TRBV20-1|TRBD2|TRBJ2-7|few
TGCAGTGCTAGAGAAGGGACTAGCGGGAAGAAGGCCTACGAGCAGTACTTC
CSAREGTSGKKAYEQYF
>TRBV6-4|TRBD2|TRBJ2-7|.
TGTGCCAGCAGGGCCGGGACTAGCGGCCACGAGCAGTACTTC
CASRAGTSGHEQYF
>TRBV11-2|.|TRBJ2-7|many
TGTGCCAGCAGCTTAGTAGGTGACCAAGGTCACTACGAGCAGTACTTC
CASSLVGDQGHYEQYF
>TRBV12-3/TRBV12-4|.|TRBJ1-2|.
TGTGCCAGCACCACCAGAGAAGGTAGTCGCTACACCTTC
CASTTREGSRYTF
>TRBV5-1|.|TRBJ2-7|many
TGCGCCAGCAGCTTTATGGGGACACAATCGGCCGAGCAGTACTTC
CASSFMGTQSAEQYF
>TRBV28|TRBD1|TRBJ2-5|many
TGTGCCAGCAACCGTTGGAATCGACAGGGGGCGTGGGAGACCCAGTACTTC
CASNRWNRQGAWETQYF
>TRBV3-1|TRBD1|TRBJ1-2|.
TGTGCCAGCAGCTCACAGGGGGCGAACTATGGCTACACCTTC
CASSSQGANYGYTF
>TRBV6-2/TRBV6-3|TRBD1|TRBJ1-1|.
TGTGCCAGCAGTCTGACAGGGTCTGAAGCTTTCTTT
CASSLTGSEAFF
>TRBV4-1|TRBD2|TRBJ2-5|many
TGCGCCAGCAGCCCATTAGGACTAGCGCGATTGCAAGAGACCCAGTACTTC
CASSPLGLARLQETQYF
>TRBV7-3|.|TRBJ1-6|many
TGTGCCAGCAGCTTAAGGGGGGAAGGGTCACCCCTCCACTTT
CASSLRGEGSPLHF
>TRBV6-2/TRBV6-3|.|TRBJ1-2|many
TGTGCCAGCAGTACAGAACCGGTAGGGGGTCCCCCCAACTATGGCTACACCTTC
CASSTEPVGGPPNYGYTF
>TRBV12-3/TRBV12-4|.|TRBJ1-2|many
TGTGCCAGCACTCCCCGGGGGGGGCGTAACTATGGCTACACCTTC
CASTPRGGRNYGYTF
>TRBV12-3/TRBV12-4|.|TRBJ2-7|many
TGTGCCAGCAGTTTGGCGACAGGCTCCTACGAGCAGTACTTC
CASSLATGSYEQYF
>TRBV11-2|TRBD1|TRBJ1-2|.
TGTGCCAGCAGCTTCGTTCAGGGGGCGAGGGGCTACACCTTC
CASSFVQGARGYTF
>TRBV20-1|.|TRBJ1-1|many
TGCAGTGCATCTCTGGGGAGGGTCACTGAAGCTTTCTTT
CSASLGRVTEAFF
>TRBV7-2|.|TRBJ2-4|.
TGTGCCAGCAGCTTAGGGGGACGTGCCAAAAACATTAAGTACTTC
CASSLGGRAKNIKYF
>TRBV27|TRBD1|TRBJ2-4|many
TGTGCCAGCAGTGGGGTACAGGGGGCAGGAGACATTAAGTACTTC
CASSGVQGAGDIKYF
>TRBV7-8|.|TRBJ2-7|many
TGTGCCAGCAGCTTAGGTCACAGGGTCTCCTACGAGCAGTACTTC
CASSLGHRVSYEQYF
>TRBV30|.|TRBJ2-4|many
TGTGCCTGGAGTCTAGCCAAAAACATTCAGTACTTC
CAWSLAKNIQYF
>TRBV7-2|.|TRBJ1-5|many
TGTGCCAGCAGCTTGGATGGGGACTACAATCAGCCCCAGCATTTT
CASSLDGDYNQPQHF
>TRBV5-5|.|TRBJ1-1|few
TGTGCCAGCAGCTCCGGACAGACCTTGAACACTGAAGCTTTCTTT
CASSSGQTLNTEAFF
>TRBV20-1|.|TRBJ1-6|few
TGCAGTGCCCTGGGTGCCTATAATTCACCCCTCCACTTT
CSALGAYNSPLHF
>TRBV28|.|TRBJ1-2|many
TGTGCCAGCAGTTTAAGGGACTATGGCTACACCTTC
CASSLRDYGYTF
>TRBV6-1|TRBD1|TRBJ1-1|.
TGTGCCAGCAGCACTGAGGGGGCGGGGGCTGAAGCTTTCTTT
CASSTEGAGAEAFF
>TRBV6-1|.|TRBJ1-6|many
TGTGCCAGCACTCCAGGGGCCCCCTCCTATAATTCACCCCTCCACTTT
CASTPGAPSYNSPLHF
>TRBV6-1|TRBD2|TRBJ2-7|many
TGTGCCAGCACCCTGGGACTACGGTACGAGCAGTACTTC
CASTLGLRYEQYF
>TRBV9|.|TRBJ2-5|many
TGTGCCAGCAGCCTTTCGGGAGTGCGAGAGACCCAGTACTTC
CASSLSGVRETQYF
>TRBV2|TRBD1|TRBJ2-7|many
TGTGCCAGCAGTGAATTTCAGGGGGCAGGAGAGCAGTACTTC
CASSEFQGAGEQYF
>TRBV5-1|TRBD1|TRBJ1-1|many
TGCGCCAGCAGCTTGGCCGGGACAGGGCTGAACACTGAAGCTTTCTTT
CASSLAGTGLNTEAFF
>TRBV3-1|TRBD1|TRBJ1-2|many
TGTGCCAGCAGCCCGACAGGGATGAATTATGGCTACACCTTC
CASSPTGMNYGYTF
>TRBV7-9|TRBD1|TRBJ2-5|.
TGTGCCAGCAGCTTAGTCGGGACAGAAGAGACCCAGTACTTC
CASSLVGTEETQYF
>TRBV29-1|.|TRBJ2-2|many
TGCAGCGCGCGAAGAACAGGAGACGCGAACACCGGGGAGCTGTTTTTT
CSARRTGDANTGELFF
>TRBV12-3/TRBV12-4|.|TRBJ1-1|.
TGTGCCAGCAGTGGACAGAACATGAACACTGAAGCTTTCTTT
CASSGQNMNTEAFF
>TRBV12-3/TRBV12-4|.|TRBJ1-1|many
TGTGCCAGCACCGCAGCAGTCTACCTTGGAGAAGCTTTCTTT
CASTAAVYLGEAFF
>TRBV2|.|TRBJ1-5|many
TGTGCCAGCAGTTACAGCTTCCATAGCAATCAGCCCCAGCATTTT
CASSYSFHSNQPQHF